These 23 T cell receptor beta chains share one sample of origin, sequenced in a study of cytomegalovirus exposure and HLA in healthy donors. The PCR contained 60 Vbeta and 13 Jbeta primers. TCRdb's copy holds only in-frame clones and misses some; the assay was immunoSEQ multiplex PCR. The sample has around 180,000 clones; around 80% are singletons. The material sequenced was PBMCs. The source is a boy between 2 and 10 years old in good health and CMV-seronegative.

This clone was seen once. The V and J genes are TRBV2 and TRBJ2-3, with 9 bases aligning to TRBD1. This CDR3 comprises 15 residues. CDR1 and CDR2 (germline): SNHLY, FYNNEI. With 9 bases clipped from V and 2 bases from J, the junction kept 9 bases outside the gene matches. The DNA of the CDR3 is TGTGCCAGGAGCGTAGACAGGGGGAACACAGATACGCAGTATTTT. Its protein product is CARSVDRGNTDTQYF.

Comments on this clone: One end of the junction is discordant with germline, which a read error may explain. V usage is TRBV7-7 and J usage is TRBJ2-1; TRBD2 might be the D (5 bases). The CDR3 is made up of 13 amino acids. Germline V gene lookup returns CDR1 SSHAT and CDR2 FNYEAQ (reference sequence). CDR3 amino acids: CASSSGASGEQFF. The CDR3 DNA is TGTGCTAGCAGCTCAGGAGCCTCGGGAGAGCAGTTCTTC.

The V gene is TRBV4-2, the J gene TRBJ2-5; no reliable D call. This CDR3 contains 16 residues. Trimming cost V 1 base and J 11 bases, with 23 bases left between them. The germline gives CDR1 LGHNA, CDR2 YNFKEQ. In DNA form, the CDR3 reads TGTGCCAGCAGCCAAGGGCGACTTGATTACCCTTTTGAGCAGTACTTC. Protein sequence: CASSQGRLDYPFEQYF.

J is TRBJ1-5 and V is TRBV5-6; D ambiguous. The germline V and J ends were trimmed by 1 base and 5 bases, with 13 bases remaining between them. The CDR3 consists of 15 residues. The germline gives CDR1 SGHDT, CDR2 YYEEEE. The CDR3 loop reads CASSLRTLNYQPQHF. CDR3 nucleotides: TGTGCCAGCAGCTTGCGGACTCTGAACTATCAGCCCCAGCATTTT.

The V gene is TRBV7-9, the J gene TRBJ2-7; possible D gene TRBD1, 6 bases. Germline CDR1 SEHNR, CDR2 FQNEAQ (reference sequence). The CDR3 has 17 residues. The V and J ends lost 2 bases and 0 bases respectively, with 17 bases between them. The CDR3, as DNA: TGTGCCAGCAGCTTATTATCGTTGCGGACAGACTCCTACGAGCAGTACTTC. Translation: CASSLLSLRTDSYEQYF.

This rearrangement joins TRBV28 to TRBJ2-7; 9 positions match TRBD1. Germline V gene data show CDR1 as MDHEN and CDR2 as SYDVKM. Losses at the gene ends were 1 base for V and 7 bases for J; bases not matched to a gene: 2. There are 13 residues in the CDR3. The CDR3 DNA reads as TGTGCCAGCAGTTTATCGACAGGGGGTGAGCAGTACTTC. Translation gives CASSLSTGGEQYF.

The genes are TRBV11-2 and TRBJ2-1, with 8 bases lining up with TRBD2. The germline CDR1 and CDR2 sequences are SGHAT and FQNNGV. This CDR3 region has 17 residues. Trimming cost V 1 base and J 1 base; bases outside gene matches: 6. This CDR3 is CASSLGFSGMSYNEQFF. The CDR3 nucleotides read TGTGCCAGCAGCTTAGGGTTTAGCGGGATGTCCTACAATGAGCAGTTCTTC.

This chain links TRBV14 with TRBJ2-1; 12 nucleotides agree with TRBD2. The CDR3 is 16 amino acids. From germline, CDR1 is SGHDN and CDR2 FVKESK. J was trimmed by 6 bases and V by 5 bases; bases with no gene match: 8. In DNA form, the CDR3 reads TGTGCCAGCAGCTCTCGACTAGCGGGAGTACCCAATGAGCAGTTCTTC. Residues: CASSSRLAGVPNEQFF.

V is TRBV6-5 and J is TRBJ2-7; D is possibly TRBD1 (6 bases). V lost 0 bases, J lost 0 bases, and 12 bases lay in between. In germline, CDR1 is MNHEY, CDR2 SVGAGI. The CDR3 has 16 amino acids. The CDR3 region is CASSYSGHPSSYEQYF. DNA for the CDR3: TGTGCCAGCAGTTACTCGGGACACCCTAGCTCCTACGAGCAGTACTTC.

The chain has TRBV6-1 and TRBJ1-3; TRBD1 is a possible D gene (6 bases). The CDR3 spans 12 residues. Germline values: CDR1 MNHNS, CDR2 SASEGT. V lost 2 bases, J lost 14 bases, and 13 bases lay in between. Written as DNA, the CDR3 is TGTGCCAGCAGTGAAATCCAGGGGATCGTATATTTT. This sequence encodes CASSEIQGIVYF.

The rearrangement uses TRBV5-1 and TRBJ2-7; weak D call: TRBD2 (6 bases). The CDR3 has 15 amino acids. Germline V gene lookup returns CDR1 SGHRS and CDR2 YFSETQ. Trimming removed 3 bases from V and 7 bases from J, with 20 bases in between. The DNA for the CDR3 is TGCGCCAGCAGCTCGGCGGGATTAAATCCGCGGGAGCAGTACTTC. This gives the protein CASSSAGLNPREQYF.

This clone showed up just once. V gene TRBV30 combines with J gene TRBJ1-1; 10 bases are shared with TRBD1. Germline V gene data show CDR1 as GTSNPN and CDR2 as SVGIG (reference sequence). The CDR3 is 15 residues long. Here the CDR3 DNA reads TGTGCTGCCGGGACAGGGGATAGTGGGAGGACTGAAGCTTTCTTT. As protein: CAAGTGDSGRTEAFF.

V gene TRBV6-5 combines with J gene TRBJ1-1; 7 bases are shared with TRBD1. Trimming took 8 bases from V and 1 from J; bases not matched to a gene: 4. CDR3 length: 13 amino acids. CDR1 MNHEY and CDR2 SVGAGI come from the germline V gene. In DNA form, the CDR3 reads TGTGCCAGCTGGAGGACAGGGAACACTGAAGCTTTCTTT. This encodes CASWRTGNTEAFF.

The rearrangement joins TRBV30 to TRBJ2-3, with TRBD2 matching 10 bases. CDR3 length equals 18 residues. The germline V gene has CDR1 GTSNPN and CDR2 SVGIG (reference sequence). Trimming cost V 0 bases and J 5 bases; bases outside gene matches: 14. DNA for the CDR3: TGTGCCTGGAGTGTACGGCTAGCGGGGGCCCATGAGGAAGATACGCAGTATTTT. It specifies CAWSVRLAGAHEEDTQYF.

V usage is TRBV2 and J usage is TRBJ2-7; D perhaps matches TRBD2 (5 bases). The V end lost 11 bases, the J end lost 0 bases, and 23 bases lay between the germline ends. The CDR3 is made up of 16 amino acids. Germline CDR1 and CDR2: SNHLY and FYNNEI. The CDR3 loop is CAYGVNMDSHSYEQYF. The CDR3 DNA sequence: TGTGCCTATGGGGTTAATATGGACTCACACTCCTACGAGCAGTACTTC.

The chain is built from TRBV19 and TRBJ1-1, with D perhaps matching TRBD1 (5 bases). Germline V lookup: CDR1 LNHDA, CDR2 SQIVND (reference sequence). V dropped 5 bases and J dropped 1 base, with 8 bases sitting between them. This CDR3 is 13 amino acids long. Written as DNA, the CDR3 is TGTGCCAGTAGTTTTCAGGGGAACACTGAAGCTTTCTTT. As protein: CASSFQGNTEAFF.

The chain links TRBV30 to TRBJ2-1; no clear D. The CDR3 consists of 12 residues. Per germline, CDR1 GTSNPN and CDR2 SVGIG (reference sequence). Trimming shortened V by 0 bases and J by 5 bases, and 5 bases separated the two germline ends. The CDR3 here is CAWSVTNNEQFF. The CDR3 nucleotides read TGTGCCTGGAGTGTTACAAACAATGAGCAGTTCTTC.

The V gene is TRBV2, the J gene TRBJ2-1, with a possible D match to TRBD1 (5 bases). The CDR3 has 13 amino acids. The V and J ends lost 6 bases and 0 bases respectively, with 6 bases between them. Germline V CDR1 and CDR2: SNHLY, FYNNEI. The CDR3 is CASSRDSYNEQFF. CDR3 nucleotide sequence: TGTGCCAGCAGCAGGGACTCCTACAATGAGCAGTTCTTC.

The chain combines TRBV30 with TRBJ2-6; D unresolved. The V gene lost 0 bases and the J gene lost 0 bases, with 9 bases spanning the gap. Germline V gene lookup returns CDR1 GTSNPN and CDR2 SVGIG (reference sequence). This CDR3 region has 16 residues. In DNA, the CDR3 is TGTGCCTGGAGTGTAGGTACTACCTCTGGGGCCAACGTCCTGACTTTC. Translation gives CAWSVGTTSGANVLTF.

The chain recombines TRBV27 with TRBJ1-1; 10 nucleotides align to TRBD1. CDR1 MNHEY and CDR2 SMNVEV come from the germline V gene (reference sequence). This CDR3 has 19 residues. Trimming took 1 base from V and 1 from J; bases not matched to a gene: 12. CDR3 loop: CASSLLPATGGGKNTEAFF. For the CDR3, the DNA is TGTGCCAGCAGTTTATTACCAGCGACAGGGGGCGGTAAGAACACTGAAGCTTTCTTT.

The chain links TRBV19 to TRBJ2-3; no clear D. Germline values: CDR1 LNHDA, CDR2 SQIVND (reference sequence). V lost 4 bases and J 2 bases, leaving 10 bases between the germline ends. This CDR3 has 14 residues. The CDR3 DNA sequence: TGTGCCAGTAGTACCGCGGCAAACACAGATACGCAGTATTTT. Residues: CASSTAANTDTQYF.

CDR3 nucleotides: TGTGCCAGCAGCGAGGGACAGCCTTTCTCCTACGAGCAGTACTTC. This codes for CASSEGQPFSYEQYF. This rearrangement joins TRBV7-2 to TRBJ2-7, with 7 bases matching TRBD1. Unmatched junction bases numbered 7, after V lost 5 bases and J lost 0 bases. CDR3 length: 15 amino acids. Germline CDR1 is SGHTA and CDR2 is FQGNSA.

J is TRBJ2-7 and V is TRBV7-2; tentatively, D is TRBD2 (5 bases). The V and J ends lost 7 bases and 2 bases respectively, with 15 bases between them. Germline loops: CDR1 SGHTA, CDR2 FQGNSA. CDR3 length: 14 residues. The CDR3 region is CASTLAGLAYEQYF. DNA of the CDR3: TGTGCCAGCACCCTAGCAGGACTCGCCTACGAGCAGTACTTC. Variable domain in full (rest from reference TRBV7-2 and TRBJ2-7): GAGVSQSPSNKVTEKGKDVELRCDPISGHTALYWYRQSLGQGLEFLIYFQGNSAPDKSGLPSDRFSAERTGGSVSTLTIQRTQQEDSAVYLCASTLAGLAYEQYFGPGTRLTVT.